This T cell receptor (beta chain) was sequenced in a study of CD8+ T cells in alopecia areata. General observations from the study: Scalp sequencing captures resident alphabeta T cells of normal skin too. Patients shared TCRs less clearly than mice did, possibly owing to HLA.

Notes on this clone: The antigen remains unidentified.

CDR3 length: 15 residues. Germline V gives CDR1 SGHVS, CDR2 FQNEAQ. The trim removed 5 bases at V and 6 bases at J, leaving 12 bases unmatched. It was cDNA, reverse transcribed from extracted RNA, that served as the sequencing template. Sequencing was performed with immunoSEQ multiplex PCR; in TCRdb, only in-frame clones are kept and a portion is missing. The profile shows 110,000 or so clones, approximately 59% of them singletons. The sequence derives from a human donor in good health. This rearrangement joins TRBV7-8 to TRBJ2-7; 8 bases are a match to TRBD2. The sequencing input was CD8+ T cells sorted from blood. CDR3 sequence: CASSLGPGLGLEQYF. In DNA, the CDR3 is TGTGCCAGCAGCCTGGGCCCGGGACTAGGTCTCGAGCAGTACTTC.